This T cell receptor (beta chain) was obtained from a study of spatial heterogeneity in lung cancer. The overall study: For the average unique TCR and UMI combination, more than nine occurrences appeared in raw reads. Study outcomes and limitations: The appearance of ubiquitous expanded tumor TCRs in blood was greater at resection than follow-up.

This clonotype was seen repeatedly, ten times or more. Its specificity is not known. MiXCR was run by TCRdb on the 5' RACE reads, yielding one entry per CDR3 protein. Among over 14,000 distinct CDR3 sequences listed, roughly a tenth were seen once. As to time point: sample taken at primary tumor resection. Whole RNA, isolated from tumor, nontumor lung or frozen PBMC, was sequenced without prior sorting. The CDR3 spans 16 residues. The ends lost 4 bases at V and 5 bases at J; junction bases unmatched: 2. In germline, CDR1 is SGHNT, CDR2 YENEEA. This sequence originates from a male donor with early-stage non-small cell lung cancer. The material was PBMCs, obtained at surgery. The V and J genes are TRBV11-3 and TRBJ2-2; the match to TRBD2 covers 15 bases. CDR3 in amino acids: CASSSGLAGGTGELFF. In DNA, the CDR3 is TGTGCCAGCAGCTCCGGACTAGCGGGAGGGACCGGGGAGCTGTTTTTT.